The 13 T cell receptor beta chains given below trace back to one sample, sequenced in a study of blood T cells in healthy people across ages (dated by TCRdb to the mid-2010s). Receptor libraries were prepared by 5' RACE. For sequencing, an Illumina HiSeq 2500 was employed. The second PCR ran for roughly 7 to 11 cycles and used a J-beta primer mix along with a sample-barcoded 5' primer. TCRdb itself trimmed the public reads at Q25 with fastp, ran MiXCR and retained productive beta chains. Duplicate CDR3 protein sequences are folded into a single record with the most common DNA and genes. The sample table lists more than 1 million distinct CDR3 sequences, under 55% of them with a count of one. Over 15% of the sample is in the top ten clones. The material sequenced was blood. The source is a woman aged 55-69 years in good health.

The CDR3 bases are TGTGCCAGCCAGCGGGCTAGCTCCTACGAGCAGTACTTC. Translating it yields CASQRASSYEQYF. This sequence joins TRBV14 and TRBJ2-7; D is possibly TRBD2 (6 bases). The CDR3 contains 13 residues. Looked up from germline, CDR1 is SGHDN and CDR2 is FVKESK. V lost 8 bases, J lost 0 bases, and 11 bases lay in between.

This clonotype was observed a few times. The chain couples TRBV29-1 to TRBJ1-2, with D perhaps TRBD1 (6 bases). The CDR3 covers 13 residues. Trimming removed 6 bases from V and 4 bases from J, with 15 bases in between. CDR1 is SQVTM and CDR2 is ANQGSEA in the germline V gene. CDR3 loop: CSVQGVEGYGYTF. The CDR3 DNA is TGCAGCGTACAGGGTGTCGAGGGCTATGGCTACACCTTC.

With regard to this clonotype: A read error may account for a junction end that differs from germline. The CDR3 loop is CVSSLGLAGGPRTDTQYF. The CDR3 DNA follows: TGTGTCAGCAGCCTCGGACTAGCGGGAGGGCCTCGCACAGATACGCAGTATTTT. The chain employs TRBV4-2 and TRBJ2-3; 15 bases match TRBD2. Germline CDR1 and CDR2: LGHNA and YNFKEQ. The CDR3 runs 18 residues.

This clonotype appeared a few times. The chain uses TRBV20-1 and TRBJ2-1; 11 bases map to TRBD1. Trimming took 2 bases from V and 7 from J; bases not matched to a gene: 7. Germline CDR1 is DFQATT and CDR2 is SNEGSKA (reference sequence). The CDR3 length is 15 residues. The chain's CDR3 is CSARPTWDRGNEQFF. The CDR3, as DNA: TGCAGTGCTAGACCCACCTGGGACAGGGGGAATGAGCAGTTCTTC.

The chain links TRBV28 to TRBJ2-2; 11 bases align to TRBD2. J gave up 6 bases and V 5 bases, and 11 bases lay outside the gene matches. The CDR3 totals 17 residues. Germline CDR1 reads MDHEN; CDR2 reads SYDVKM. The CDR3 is CASSHWTLAGGPGELFF. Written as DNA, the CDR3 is TGTGCCAGCAGTCACTGGACCTTAGCGGGAGGGCCCGGGGAGCTGTTTTTT.

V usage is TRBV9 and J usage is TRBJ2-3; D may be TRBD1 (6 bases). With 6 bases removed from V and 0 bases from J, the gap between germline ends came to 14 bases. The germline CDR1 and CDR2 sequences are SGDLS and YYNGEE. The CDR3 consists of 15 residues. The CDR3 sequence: CASMTGQTSTDTQYF. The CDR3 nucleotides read TGTGCCAGCATGACGGGACAAACTAGCACAGATACGCAGTATTTT.

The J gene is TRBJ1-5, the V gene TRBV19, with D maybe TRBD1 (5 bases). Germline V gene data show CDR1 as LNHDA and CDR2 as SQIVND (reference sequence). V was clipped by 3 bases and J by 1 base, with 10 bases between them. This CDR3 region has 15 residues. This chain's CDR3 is CASSMIRVSNQPQHF. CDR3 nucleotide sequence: TGTGCCAGTAGTATGATCAGGGTGAGCAATCAGCCCCAGCATTTT. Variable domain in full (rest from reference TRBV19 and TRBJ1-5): DGGITQSPKYLFRKEGQNVTLSCEQNLNHDAMYWYRQDPGQGLRLIYYSQIVNDFQKGDIAEGYSVSREKKESFPLTVTSAQKNPTAFYLCASSMIRVSNQPQHFGDGTRLSIL.

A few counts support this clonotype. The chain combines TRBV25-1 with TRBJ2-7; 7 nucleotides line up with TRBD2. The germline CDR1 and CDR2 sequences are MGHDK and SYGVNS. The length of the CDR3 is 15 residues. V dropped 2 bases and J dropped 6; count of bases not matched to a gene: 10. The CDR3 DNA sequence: TGTGCCAGCAGTGAAGGAGCGGGGCTGGGAAGCGAGCAGTACTTC. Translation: CASSEGAGLGSEQYF.

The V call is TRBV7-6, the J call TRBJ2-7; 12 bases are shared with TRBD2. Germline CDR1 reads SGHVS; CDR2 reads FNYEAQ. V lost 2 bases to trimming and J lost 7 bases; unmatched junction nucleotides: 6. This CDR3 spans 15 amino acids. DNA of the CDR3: TGTGCCAGCAGCTTAACGACTAGCGGGAGAGAAGAGCAGTACTTC. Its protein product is CASSLTTSGREEQYF.

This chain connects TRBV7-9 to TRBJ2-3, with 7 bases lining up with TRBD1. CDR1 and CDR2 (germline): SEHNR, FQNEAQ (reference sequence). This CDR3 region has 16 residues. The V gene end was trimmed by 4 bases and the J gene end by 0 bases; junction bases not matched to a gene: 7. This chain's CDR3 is CASSSKTGISTDTQYF. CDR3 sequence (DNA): TGTGCCAGCAGCTCCAAGACAGGGATTAGCACAGATACGCAGTATTTT.

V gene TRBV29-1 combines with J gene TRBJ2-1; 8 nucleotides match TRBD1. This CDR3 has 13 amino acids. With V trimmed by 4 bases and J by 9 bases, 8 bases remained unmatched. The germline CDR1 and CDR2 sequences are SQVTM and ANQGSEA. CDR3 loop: CSVVRTGLVEQFF. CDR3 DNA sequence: TGCAGCGTTGTTCGGACAGGGTTGGTTGAGCAGTTCTTC.

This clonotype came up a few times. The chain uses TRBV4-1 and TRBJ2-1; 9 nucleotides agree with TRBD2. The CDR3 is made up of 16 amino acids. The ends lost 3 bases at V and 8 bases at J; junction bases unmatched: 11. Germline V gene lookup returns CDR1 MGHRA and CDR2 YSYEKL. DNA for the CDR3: TGCGCCAGCAGCCACCCCCCGACTAGCGGTTGGGATGAGCAGTTCTTC. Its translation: CASSHPPTSGWDEQFF.

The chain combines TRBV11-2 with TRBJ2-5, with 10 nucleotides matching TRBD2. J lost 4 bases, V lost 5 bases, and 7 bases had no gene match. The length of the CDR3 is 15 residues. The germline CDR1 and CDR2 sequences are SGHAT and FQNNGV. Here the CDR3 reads CASSPSGRARETQYF. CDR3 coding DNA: TGTGCCAGCAGCCCGAGCGGGAGGGCACGAGAGACCCAGTACTTC.